This T cell receptor beta chain derives from a study of glioma-infiltrating T cells after dendritic cell vaccination. Across the study: Three intradermal dendritic cell vaccine injections were given every two weeks. Study-level findings and limits: Complete blood and tumor specimen sets were limited to few patients.

Amplification used 60 V beta primers and 13 J beta primers. The protocol was immunoSEQ multiplex PCR, while the TCRdb copy is restricted to in-frame clones and leaves out a portion. The sample records about 76,000 clones, around 86% being singletons. To note about this clone: Its cognate antigen is unknown.

With V trimmed by 6 bases and J by 1 base, 6 bases remained unmatched. The CDR3 extends over 15 amino acids. Germline CDR1 is SGHAT and CDR2 is FQNNGV. Documented time point: after dendritic cell vaccination, including at tumor progression/relapse. None of the glioblastoma patients had an isocitrate dehydrogenase mutation. This sample comprised blood, obtained after dendritic cell vaccination. The V call is TRBV11-2, the J call TRBJ2-7; 10 bases align to TRBD2. The origin of this receptor is a human donor with glioblastoma. CDR3: CASRTLAGVSYEQYF. The CDR3 DNA reads TGTGCCAGCAGGACTCTAGCGGGAGTATCCTACGAGCAGTACTTC.